These 26 T cell receptor beta chains share one sample of origin, sequenced in a study of regulatory T cells in long-lasting Graves disease. Arm-PCR with iRepertoire HTBI primers amplified the CDR3 regions for these TCR beta libraries. Via MiXCR, TCRdb re-called the multiplex PCR reads, giving one row per CDR3 protein. The table includes roughly 450,000 distinct CDR3 sequences, less than 25% detected once. Time point meaning: persistent/refractory GD, antithyroid drugs over 5 years with positive TRAb. From PBMCs, RNA was extracted and then used to make the TCR library. The sequencing used peripheral blood mononuclear cells (PBMCs), collected when the disease was refractory, from a patient treated with antithyroid drugs. These receptors came from a female donor with Graves disease.

This clonotype was counted at least ten times. The V call is TRBV7-3, the J call TRBJ2-7; a weak D match, TRBD1 (5 bases). CDR3 length equals 13 residues. Germline V gives CDR1 SGHTA, CDR2 FQGTGA. V lost 2 bases and J lost 5, with 10 bases in between. Here the CDR3 DNA reads TGTGCCAGCAGCTTATCTCAGGGCAACGAGCAGTACTTC. Protein product: CASSLSQGNEQYF.

A single count supports this clonotype. J is TRBJ1-1 and V is TRBV5-5; TRBD1 matches at 7 bases. This CDR3 has 15 residues. The germline V gene has CDR1 SGHKS and CDR2 YYEKEE (reference sequence). V dropped 3 bases and J dropped 2; count of bases not matched to a gene: 7. This CDR3 reads CASSSMTGKNTEAFF. CDR3 DNA: TGTGCCAGCAGCTCCATGACAGGGAAAAACACTGAAGCTTTCTTT.

This clonotype was detected many times. The chain joins TRBV12-3 or TRBV12-4 to TRBJ2-2; no firm D call. The V and J ends lost 5 bases and 2 bases respectively, with 6 bases between them. CDR3 length: 13 residues. The CDR3 bases are TGTGCCAGCAGTAGCGCTAACACCGGGGAGCTGTTTTTT. This encodes CASSSANTGELFF.

On this clonotype: The conserved phenylalanine or tryptophan is not found at the CDR3 terminus, so this likely reflects a read error. The CDR3 is CASSSLTSSIHEQYS. In DNA form, the CDR3 reads TGTGCCAGCAGCTCCCTGACTAGCAGTATCCACGAGCAGTACTCC. The rearrangement links TRBV7-9 to TRBJ2-7; 7 bases align to TRBD2. This CDR3 comprises 15 residues. Germline V gives CDR1 SEHNR, CDR2 FQNEAQ (reference sequence). V was clipped by 4 bases and J by 5 bases; unmatched bases: 11.

V is TRBV29-1 and J is TRBJ2-7; tentative D call: TRBD1 (6 bases). The CDR3 spans 17 residues. The V gene's germline CDR1 is SQVTM and CDR2 ANQGSEA. V was pared by 2 bases and J by 0 bases, with 20 bases between. The CDR3 DNA sequence: TGCAGCGTTGAACACAGGGTTTCCTCGGCGGGCTCCTACGAGCAGTACTTC. This gives the protein CSVEHRVSSAGSYEQYF.

This clonotype occurred many times. The chain links TRBV18 to TRBJ1-1, with a tentative D call TRBD1 (5 bases). The germline gives CDR1 KGHSH, CDR2 LQKENI. V lost 1 base and J 0 bases, leaving 9 bases between the germline ends. The length of the CDR3 is 15 residues. The DNA for the CDR3 is TGTGCCAGCTCACCACTTTCGGGGGTGAACACTGAAGCTTTCTTT. Amino acid sequence: CASSPLSGVNTEAFF.

This clonotype was counted ten times or more. The chain combines TRBV30 with TRBJ2-5; D unresolved. The V and J ends lost 5 bases and 3 bases respectively, with 7 bases between them. Germline assignment: CDR1 GTSNPN and CDR2 SVGIG (reference sequence). The CDR3 runs to 11 residues. In DNA, the CDR3 is TGTGCCTGGGGGCCGGAAGAGACCCAGTACTTC. Amino acid sequence: CAWGPEETQYF.

Regarding this clonotype: A much more abundant neighbour one base away suggests this may be a read error. This chain links TRBV28 with TRBJ2-7; a possible D gene is TRBD2 (6 bases). The CDR3 has 12 residues. From germline, CDR1 is MDHEN and CDR2 SYDVKM. Trimming took off 6 bases at V and 11 bases at J, with 17 bases between the two ends. CDR3 sequence reads: CASSTRRDVEYF. CDR3 in DNA: TGTGCCAGCAGCACCCGGCGGGATGTCGAGTACTTC.

The gene calls are TRBV10-3 and TRBJ2-7; D might be TRBD1 (6 bases). Germline values: CDR1 ENHRY, CDR2 SYGVKD. The V and J ends lost 6 bases and 5 bases respectively, with 11 bases between them. This CDR3 contains 12 residues. Written as DNA, the CDR3 is TGTGCCATCAGAAATAACAGGGACGAGCAGTACTTC. It is translated as CAIRNNRDEQYF.

This clonotype was observed a single time. This probably arose from a read error, given a far larger clone one base away. The V gene is TRBV28, the J gene TRBJ2-7; TRBD2 matches 8 bases. Per germline, CDR1 MDHEN and CDR2 SYDVKM. V gave up 3 bases and J gave up 2 bases; unmatched junction bases: 6. CDR3 size: 15 residues. The CDR3 protein is CASSLLDGGAYEQYF. Written as DNA, the CDR3 is TGTGCCAGCAGTTTGCTGGACGGGGGGGCCTACGAGCAGTACTTC.

The sample holds many counts of this clonotype. The rearrangement links TRBV6-1 to TRBJ1-2, with D possibly TRBD1 on 6 matching bases. The V end lost 11 bases, the J end lost 4 bases, and 17 bases lay between the germline ends. The CDR3 totals 13 residues. CDR1 and CDR2 (germline): MNHNS, SASEGT. The CDR3 is CASGAASSYGYTF. The CDR3 region has the DNA TGTGCCTCAGGGGCAGCCAGCAGCTATGGCTACACCTTC.

This clonotype was picked up a small number of times. The chain couples TRBV28 to TRBJ2-1, with a weak D call TRBD1 (5 bases). CDR1 MDHEN and CDR2 SYDVKM come from the germline V gene. V was clipped by 5 bases and J by 4 bases, with 18 bases between them. The CDR3 is 16 amino acids. The CDR3 sequence is CASSLPGRVIYNEQFF. In DNA, the CDR3 is TGTGCCAGCAGTCTCCCCGGCAGGGTGATATACAATGAGCAGTTCTTC. Drawing the rest from reference TRBV28 and TRBJ2-1, the complete variable domain is DVKVTQSSRYLVKRTGEKVFLECVQDMDHENMFWYRQDPGLGLRLIYFSYDVKMKEKGDIPEGYSVSREKKERFSLILESASTNQTSMYLCASSLPGRVIYNEQFFGPGTRLTVL.

The gene calls are TRBV29-1 and TRBJ2-3, with TRBD2 identical over 10 bases. Per the germline V gene, CDR1 is SQVTM and CDR2 is ANQGSEA. The CDR3 is 18 amino acids. Trimming took 1 base from V and 0 from J; bases not matched to a gene: 10. CDR3 sequence reads: CSVEGALAGTGSTDTQYF. The CDR3 DNA is TGCAGCGTTGAAGGGGCACTAGCGGGAACGGGAAGCACAGATACGCAGTATTTT.

Points on this clonotype: A much larger clone sits a single nucleotide away, making a read error possible. This chain joins TRBV6-2 or TRBV6-3 and TRBJ2-5, with 7 nucleotides matching TRBD2. V trimming: 7 bases; J trimming: 1 base; junction bases outside the gene matches: 15. Germline V gives CDR1 MNHEY, CDR2 SVGEGT. The CDR3 has 17 amino acids. For the CDR3, the DNA is TGTGCCAGCACCTCGTCACGGGAGGCACCAAGCCAAGAGACCCAGTACTTC. Its translation is CASTSSREAPSQETQYF.

The rearrangement uses TRBV6-2 or TRBV6-3 and TRBJ1-3; D uncertain. Germline CDR1 is MNHEY and CDR2 is SVGEGT. Trimming cost V 0 bases and J 4 bases, with 7 bases left between them. The CDR3 runs 14 residues. The CDR3: CASSYSAPGNTIYF. Written as DNA, the CDR3 is TGTGCCAGCAGTTACTCAGCACCCGGAAACACCATATATTTT.

This chain connects TRBV12-3 or TRBV12-4 to TRBJ1-1; D is uncertain. This CDR3 has 13 amino acids. V was pared by 1 base and J by 4 bases, with 7 bases between. In nucleotides, the CDR3 is TGTGCCAGCAGTTTAGGGAGTTTCACTGAAGCTTTCTTT. Amino acid sequence: CASSLGSFTEAFF.

There are many counts of this clonotype. The CDR3 DNA reads TGTGCCAGCAGGAGGGGTGAAGCTTTCTTT. Translated, it gives CASRRGEAFF. V usage is TRBV28 and J usage is TRBJ1-1; a possible D gene is TRBD1 (5 bases). The CDR3 has 10 amino acids. Germline CDR1 reads MDHEN; CDR2 reads SYDVKM. V dropped 6 bases and J dropped 7 bases, with 6 bases sitting between them. Together with reference TRBV28 and TRBJ1-1, the CDR3 gives the full variable domain: DVKVTQSSRYLVKRTGEKVFLECVQDMDHENMFWYRQDPGLGLRLIYFSYDVKMKEKGDIPEGYSVSREKKERFSLILESASTNQTSMYLCASRRGEAFFGQGTRLTVV.

At least ten counts were recorded for this clonotype. The chain couples TRBV6-1 to TRBJ1-6; TRBD1 matches at 8 bases. The J segment lost 10 bases and the V segment lost 10 bases, leaving 12 bases of the junction unmatched. This CDR3 region has 14 residues. The germline CDR1 and CDR2 sequences are MNHNS and SASEGT. The CDR3 sequence is CATNRLTGDSPLHF. CDR3 DNA: TGTGCCACCAACCGCTTGACAGGGGACTCACCCCTCCACTTT.

At least ten counts were recorded for this clonotype. DNA for the CDR3: TGTGCCAGCAGGTCTACAGGGGCTGGAAACACCATATATTTT. Encoded protein: CASRSTGAGNTIYF. The genes are TRBV12-3 or TRBV12-4 and TRBJ1-3; 7 bases align to TRBD1. CDR3 length: 14 amino acids. With 6 bases clipped from V and 2 bases from J, the junction kept 4 bases outside the gene matches.

This clonotype showed up many times. The chain combines TRBV29-1 with TRBJ2-7; no firm D call. V lost 0 bases, J lost 2 bases, and 8 bases lay in between. The CDR3 sequence is 13 residues long. The germline V gene has CDR1 SQVTM and CDR2 ANQGSEA. Here the CDR3 DNA reads TGCAGCGTTGAAGATCAGTACACCTACGAGCAGTACTTC. The encoded protein is CSVEDQYTYEQYF.

The V and J genes are TRBV14 and TRBJ1-1, with 7 bases matching TRBD1. The CDR3 is 14 residues long. From germline, CDR1 is SGHDN and CDR2 FVKESK. With V trimmed by 1 base and J by 5 bases, 4 bases remained unmatched. CDR3 loop: CASSQVTGVTEAFF. Written as DNA, the CDR3 is TGTGCCAGCAGCCAAGTTACAGGGGTTACTGAAGCTTTCTTT.

In its sample, this clonotype was seen a few times. The chain links TRBV19 to TRBJ1-2; 9 bases fit TRBD1. Germline V lookup: CDR1 LNHDA, CDR2 SQIVND (reference sequence). The V segment lost 4 bases and the J segment 8 bases; nucleotides outside the gene matches: 11. This CDR3 has 15 amino acids. The CDR3 is CASSTPGQGVGGYTF. DNA of the CDR3: TGTGCCAGTAGTACCCCGGGACAGGGTGTAGGAGGCTACACCTTC.

The table lists this clonotype with many counts. V gene TRBV3-1 combines with J gene TRBJ2-7, with 7 positions matching TRBD1. The V gene end was trimmed by 5 bases and the J gene end by 2 bases; junction bases not matched to a gene: 6. Germline values: CDR1 LGHDT, CDR2 YNNKEL (reference sequence). The CDR3 extends over 14 amino acids. The CDR3: CASSAGTDPYEQYF. For the CDR3, the DNA is TGTGCCAGCAGCGCCGGGACAGATCCCTACGAGCAGTACTTC.

This clonotype was seen ten or more times. The chain is built from TRBV7-3 and TRBJ2-5, with D unclear. Germline CDR1 is SGHTA and CDR2 is FQGTGA. V gave up 5 bases and J gave up 5 bases, with 15 bases separating them. This CDR3 region has 14 residues. DNA of the CDR3: TGTGCCAGCAGCGTCGGGCCCCAGTGGGAGACCCAGTACTTC. This gives the protein CASSVGPQWETQYF. Full variable domain (rest looked up from reference TRBV7-3 and TRBJ2-5): GAGVSQTPSNKVTEKGKYVELRCDPISGHTALYWYRQSLGQGPEFLIYFQGTGAADDSGLPNDRFFAVRPEGSVSTLKIQRTERGDSAVYLCASSVGPQWETQYFGPGTRLLVL.

This clonotype was detected only a few times. The chain carries TRBV20-1 and TRBJ2-1, with a possible D match to TRBD2 (5 bases). The CDR3 length is 15 residues. The germline V gene has CDR1 DFQATT and CDR2 SNEGSKA (reference sequence). V was cut by 6 bases and J by 8 bases, with 23 bases left in between. The CDR3 protein is CSAVILASNLHEQFF. In DNA form, the CDR3 reads TGCAGTGCAGTGATTCTAGCCTCGAACTTGCATGAGCAGTTCTTC.

CDR3 protein: CASSPTGTGSQSYNSPLHF. CDR3 sequence (DNA): TGCGCCAGCAGCCCTACCGGGACAGGGAGCCAGTCCTATAATTCACCCCTCCACTTT. The chain joins TRBV4-1 to TRBJ1-6, with 9 bases that match TRBD1. After removal of 4 bases from V and 1 base from J, the junction contained 11 bases not matched to a gene. The CDR3 runs to 19 residues. CDR1 and CDR2 (germline): MGHRA, YSYEKL.